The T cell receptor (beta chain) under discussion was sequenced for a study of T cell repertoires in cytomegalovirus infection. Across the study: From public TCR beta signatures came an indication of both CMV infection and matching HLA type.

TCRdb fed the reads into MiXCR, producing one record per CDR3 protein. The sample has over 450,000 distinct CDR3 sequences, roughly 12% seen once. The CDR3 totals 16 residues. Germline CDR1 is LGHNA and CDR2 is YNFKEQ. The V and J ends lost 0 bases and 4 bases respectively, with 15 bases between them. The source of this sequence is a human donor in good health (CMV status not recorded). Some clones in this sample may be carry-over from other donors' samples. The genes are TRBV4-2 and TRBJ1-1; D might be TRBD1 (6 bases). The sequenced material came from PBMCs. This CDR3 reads CASSQEGARGITEAFF. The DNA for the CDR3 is TGTGCCAGCAGCCAAGAGGGGGCCCGGGGGATCACTGAAGCTTTCTTT.